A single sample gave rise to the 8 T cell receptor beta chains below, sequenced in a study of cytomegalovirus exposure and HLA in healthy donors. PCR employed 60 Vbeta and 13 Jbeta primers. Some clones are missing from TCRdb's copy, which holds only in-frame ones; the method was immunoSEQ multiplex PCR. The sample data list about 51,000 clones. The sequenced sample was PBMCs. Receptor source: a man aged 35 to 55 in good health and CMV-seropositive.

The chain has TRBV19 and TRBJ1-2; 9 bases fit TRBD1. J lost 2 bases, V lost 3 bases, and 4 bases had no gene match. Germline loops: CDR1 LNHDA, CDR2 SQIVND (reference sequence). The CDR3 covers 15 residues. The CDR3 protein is CASSIQDRGNYGYTF. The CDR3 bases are TGTGCCAGTAGTATCCAGGACAGGGGAAACTATGGCTACACCTTC.

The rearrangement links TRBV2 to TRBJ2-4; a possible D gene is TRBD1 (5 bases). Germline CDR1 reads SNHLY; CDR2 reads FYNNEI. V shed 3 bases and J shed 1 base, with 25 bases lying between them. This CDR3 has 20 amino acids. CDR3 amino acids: CASSDPRWAGQGGAKNIQYF. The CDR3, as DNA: TGTGCCAGCAGTGACCCACGCTGGGCAGGGCAGGGTGGTGCCAAAAACATTCAGTACTTC.

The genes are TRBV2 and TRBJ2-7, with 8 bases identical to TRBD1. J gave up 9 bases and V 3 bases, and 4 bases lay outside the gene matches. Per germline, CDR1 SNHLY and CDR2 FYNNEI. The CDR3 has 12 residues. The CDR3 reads CASSDGTGGQYF. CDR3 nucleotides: TGTGCCAGCAGTGACGGGACAGGTGGGCAGTACTTC.

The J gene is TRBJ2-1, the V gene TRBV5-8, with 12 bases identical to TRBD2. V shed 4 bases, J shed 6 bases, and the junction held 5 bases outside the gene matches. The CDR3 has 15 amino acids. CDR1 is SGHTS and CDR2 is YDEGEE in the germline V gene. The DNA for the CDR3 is TGTGCCAGCAGCATAACTAGCGGGGGGATCAATGAGCAGTTCTTC. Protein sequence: CASSITSGGINEQFF.

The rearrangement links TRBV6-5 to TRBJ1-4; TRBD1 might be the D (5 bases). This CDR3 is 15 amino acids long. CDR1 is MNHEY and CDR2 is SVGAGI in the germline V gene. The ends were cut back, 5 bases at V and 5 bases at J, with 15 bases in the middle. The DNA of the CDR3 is TGTGCCAGCAGTGCCATGGGGCTGCTAAATGAAAAACTGTTTTTT. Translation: CASSAMGLLNEKLFF.

CDR3: CASSAIGQFQETQYF. The CDR3 coding sequence is TGTGCCAGCAGCGCCATTGGACAGTTCCAAGAGACCCAGTACTTC. The J gene is TRBJ2-5, the V gene TRBV9; a possible D gene is TRBD1 (6 bases). The CDR3 totals 15 residues. Germline V gene lookup returns CDR1 SGDLS and CDR2 YYNGEE. V gave up 3 bases and J gave up 1 base, with 13 bases separating them.

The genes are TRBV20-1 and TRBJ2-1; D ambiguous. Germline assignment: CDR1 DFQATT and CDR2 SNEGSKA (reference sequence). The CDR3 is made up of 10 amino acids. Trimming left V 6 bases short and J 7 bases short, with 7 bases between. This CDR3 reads CSASRNEQFF. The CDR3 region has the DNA TGCAGTGCGTCGAGGAATGAGCAGTTCTTC.

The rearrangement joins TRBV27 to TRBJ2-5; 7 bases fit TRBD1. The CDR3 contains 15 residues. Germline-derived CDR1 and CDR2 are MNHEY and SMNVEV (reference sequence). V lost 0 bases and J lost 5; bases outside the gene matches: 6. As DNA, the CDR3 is TGTGCCAGCAGTTTATCGAAGGGGGCTGGGGAGACCCAGTACTTC. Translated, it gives CASSLSKGAGETQYF.